Below, 27 T cell receptor beta chains from the same sample are listed, as sequenced in a study of T cell responses to AZD1222 COVID-19 vaccine. The method was immunoSEQ multiplex PCR; TCRdb's version includes in-frame clones alone and lacks a portion of them. The table lists around 170,000 clones, under 95% of them singletons. The material sequenced was peripheral blood, taken on day 0 of AZD1222 vaccination. The receptors were gathered from an adult in good health.

The chain combines TRBV6-5 with TRBJ1-2; 10 bases agree with TRBD1. V dropped 6 bases and J dropped 4; count of bases not matched to a gene: 5. This CDR3 is built from 14 residues. Germline assignment: CDR1 MNHEY and CDR2 SVGAGI. The CDR3 reads CASRGTGESYGYTF. DNA of the CDR3: TGTGCCAGCAGGGGGACAGGGGAAAGCTATGGCTACACCTTC.

This rearrangement joins TRBV5-1 to TRBJ1-1; TRBD1 agrees at 9 bases. The germline V gene has CDR1 SGHRS and CDR2 YFSETQ. The CDR3 covers 14 residues. The V gene end was trimmed by 4 bases and the J gene end by 5 bases; junction bases not matched to a gene: 6. The CDR3 DNA follows: TGCGCCAGCAGCCATTATGGACAGGGGACTGAAGCTTTCTTT. Its protein is CASSHYGQGTEAFF.

This chain links TRBV19 with TRBJ1-2, with D maybe TRBD1 (5 bases). The CDR3 has 14 residues. CDR1 is LNHDA and CDR2 is SQIVND in the germline V gene (reference sequence). Between the trimmed V and J ends, which lost 8 bases and 10 bases, there was a span of 23 bases. CDR3 sequence reads: CASQQRGERIDYTF. CDR3 DNA sequence: TGTGCCAGTCAACAGCGGGGGGAACGAATCGACTACACCTTC.

The chain recombines TRBV28 with TRBJ1-2, with a possible D match to TRBD1 (5 bases). The CDR3 runs to 14 residues. Germline assignment: CDR1 MDHEN and CDR2 SYDVKM. V gave up 10 bases and J gave up 3 bases, with 18 bases separating them. CDR3 amino acids: CATLGAAPYYGYTF. In DNA form, the CDR3 reads TGTGCCACCCTTGGGGCGGCCCCCTACTATGGCTACACCTTC.

The chain has TRBV28 and TRBJ1-6, with a weak D call TRBD1 (5 bases). The V end lost 9 bases, the J end lost 14 bases, and 11 bases lay between the germline ends. The CDR3 contains 10 residues. CDR1 and CDR2 (germline): MDHEN, SYDVKM. The CDR3: CASLGVTLHF. DNA of the CDR3: TGTGCCAGTCTGGGGGTCACCCTCCACTTT.

The J gene is TRBJ2-7, the V gene TRBV28, with a tentative D call TRBD1 (5 bases). The CDR3 sequence is 11 residues long. V lost 5 bases and J lost 6, with 8 bases in between. CDR1 and CDR2 from the germline V gene are MDHEN and SYDVKM. CDR3 nucleotides: TGTGCCAGCAGTATCAGGGTCGAGCAGTACTTC. Its translation is CASSIRVEQYF.

The chain is built from TRBV29-1 and TRBJ2-7; 10 positions match TRBD2. V lost 5 bases to trimming and J lost 2 bases; unmatched junction nucleotides: 3. The CDR3 sequence is 13 residues long. CDR1 and CDR2 from the germline V gene are SQVTM and ANQGSEA. DNA of the CDR3: TGCAGCGTTCTAGCGGGAGAAACCTACGAGCAGTACTTC. Protein: CSVLAGETYEQYF.

The genes are TRBV5-1 and TRBJ1-1; no reliable D call. CDR3 length equals 16 residues. CDR1 and CDR2 from the germline V gene are SGHRS and YFSETQ. V was trimmed by 4 bases and J by 0 bases, leaving 16 bases between them. CDR3 in amino acids: CASSEHPGVMNTEAFF. CDR3 in DNA: TGCGCCAGCAGCGAGCACCCAGGCGTTATGAACACTGAAGCTTTCTTT.

This chain connects TRBV7-2 to TRBJ1-6; D unresolved. CDR1 and CDR2 (germline): SGHTA, FQGNSA. V dropped 3 bases and J dropped 10 bases, with 13 bases sitting between them. The CDR3 contains 14 residues. The CDR3 region has the DNA TGTGCCAGCAGCTTGTTACTGATAGCCTCACCCCTCCACTTT. This encodes CASSLLLIASPLHF.

The chain links TRBV6-5 to TRBJ1-4; D gene ambiguous. Between the trimmed V and J ends, which lost 6 bases and 8 bases, there was a span of 13 bases. CDR1 MNHEY and CDR2 SVGAGI come from the germline V gene. The CDR3 totals 13 residues. The chain's CDR3 is CASSLGLGEKLFF. Written as DNA, the CDR3 is TGTGCCAGCAGCCTGGGTCTAGGGGAAAAACTGTTTTTT.

This chain joins TRBV3-1 (or the pseudogene TRBV3-2) and TRBJ2-1, with D uncertain. V was pared by 2 bases and J by 5 bases, with 16 bases between. The CDR3 sequence is 16 residues long. Germline CDR1 reads LGHDT; CDR2 reads YNNKEL (reference sequence). CDR3 protein: CASSQTRAPTHNEQFF. The CDR3 DNA sequence: TGTGCCAGCAGCCAAACCCGGGCCCCGACACACAATGAGCAGTTCTTC.

The rearrangement links TRBV4-3 to TRBJ1-3; D gene unclear. Trimming took off 1 base at V and 2 bases at J, with 9 bases between the two ends. The germline gives CDR1 LGHNA, CDR2 YSLEER. The CDR3 covers 15 residues. CDR3: CASSQVLTTGNTIYF. Here the CDR3 DNA reads TGCGCCAGCAGCCAAGTGCTAACTACTGGAAACACCATATATTTT.

This sequence joins TRBV28 and TRBJ2-7; 9 positions agree with TRBD2. Trimming removed 6 bases from V and 6 bases from J; junction bases left unmatched: 18. The CDR3 is made up of 17 amino acids. Germline CDR1 reads MDHEN; CDR2 reads SYDVKM. CDR3 coding DNA: TGTGCCAGCAGCGAATACGATAGCGGGAGTCCTATCCCCGAGCAGTACTTC. It translates to CASSEYDSGSPIPEQYF. Drawing the rest from reference TRBV28 and TRBJ2-7, the complete variable domain is DVKVTQSSRYLVKRTGEKVFLECVQDMDHENMFWYRQDPGLGLRLIYFSYDVKMKEKGDIPEGYSVSREKKERFSLILESASTNQTSMYLCASSEYDSGSPIPEQYFGPGTRLTVT.

The V and J genes are TRBV2 and TRBJ2-5; D is possibly TRBD1 (6 bases). V lost 2 bases, J lost 10 bases, and 14 bases lay in between. This CDR3 comprises 13 residues. Germline assignment: CDR1 SNHLY and CDR2 FYNNEI. The CDR3 bases are TGTGCCAGCAGTGAATTTGACCAGGGGATCCAGTACTTC. This codes for CASSEFDQGIQYF.

By its share, this clone is medium-sized. The rearrangement joins TRBV10-1 to TRBJ1-5; no firm D call. The V and J ends lost 5 bases and 0 bases respectively, with 2 bases between them. The CDR3 length is 12 residues. Germline V lookup: CDR1 WNHNN, CDR2 SYGVQD (reference sequence). The CDR3 here is CASSNSNQPQHF. CDR3 nucleotides: TGCGCCAGCAGTAATAGCAATCAGCCCCAGCATTTT.

V is TRBV9 and J is TRBJ1-1; D is uncertain. The CDR3 has 14 residues. Trimming cost V 0 bases and J 2 bases, with 8 bases left between them. In germline, CDR1 is SGDLS, CDR2 YYNGEE. CDR3 nucleotides: TGTGCCAGCAGCGTAGAGCCAGTAAACACTGAAGCTTTCTTT. As protein: CASSVEPVNTEAFF.

This clone came up once. Other DNA sequences from this sample encode an identical CDR3 as well. The chain links TRBV10-1 to TRBJ1-5, with D unresolved. V was shortened by 3 bases and J by 7 bases, with 10 bases between the two germline ends. Germline CDR1 and CDR2: WNHNN and SYGVQD (reference sequence). The CDR3 totals 13 residues. DNA for the CDR3: TGCGCCAGCAGTGAATCCCTAGGGCAGCCCCAGCATTTT. Translation: CASSESLGQPQHF.

The sample holds one count of this clone. The V and J genes are TRBV3-1 (or the pseudogene TRBV3-2) and TRBJ1-2; possible D gene TRBD1, 6 bases. The CDR3 sequence is 14 residues long. Germline values: CDR1 LGHDT, CDR2 YNNKEL (reference sequence). V was cut by 2 bases and J by 7 bases, with 14 bases left in between. The CDR3 loop reads CASSQNPGVTGYTF. The CDR3 DNA reads as TGTGCCAGCAGCCAAAATCCAGGGGTGACTGGCTACACCTTC.

V usage is TRBV18 and J usage is TRBJ1-1; 10 nucleotides line up with TRBD1. The CDR3 totals 13 residues. Germline V gene data show CDR1 as KGHSH and CDR2 as LQKENI. J was trimmed by 8 bases and V by 7 bases; bases with no gene match: 7. The CDR3 loop is CASLLDRGLEAFF. The CDR3 DNA sequence: TGTGCCAGCTTATTGGACAGGGGGTTAGAAGCTTTCTTT.

The chain carries TRBV7-8 and TRBJ2-7; the D is unclear. This CDR3 comprises 14 residues. Germline CDR1 and CDR2: SGHVS and FQNEAQ. Trimming took off 4 bases at V and 0 bases at J, with 10 bases between the two ends. CDR3 nucleotides: TGTGCCAGCAGCTCCATCACGGGCTCCTACGAGCAGTACTTC. Translation: CASSSITGSYEQYF.

The chain recombines TRBV10-3 with TRBJ1-4; D call uncertain. Trimming removed 0 bases from V and 8 bases from J, with 7 bases in between. Germline-derived CDR1 and CDR2 are ENHRY and SYGVKD. This CDR3 region has 13 residues. The CDR3 loop is CAISESTFEKLFF. For the CDR3, the DNA is TGTGCCATCAGTGAGTCGACATTCGAAAAACTGTTTTTT.

The chain joins TRBV9 to TRBJ2-7; TRBD1 might be the D (5 bases). The CDR3 extends over 17 amino acids. Germline V lookup: CDR1 SGDLS, CDR2 YYNGEE. V gave up 1 base and J gave up 0 bases, with 17 bases separating them. In nucleotides, the CDR3 is TGTGCCAGCAGCGTAAGCCCCGCAGGGTCTAGCTCCTACGAGCAGTACTTC. Translated, it gives CASSVSPAGSSSYEQYF.

The rearrangement joins TRBV6-5 to TRBJ1-1; D remains ambiguous. CDR1 is MNHEY and CDR2 is SVGAGI in the germline V gene. Between the trimmed V and J ends, which lost 5 bases and 4 bases, there was a span of 11 bases. The CDR3 is 13 residues long. DNA of the CDR3: TGTGCCAGCAGTCTTGGTTTGCGCACTGAAGCTTTCTTT. Translating it yields CASSLGLRTEAFF.

The chain employs TRBV30 and TRBJ2-7, with a weak D call TRBD1 (5 bases). The germline gives CDR1 GTSNPN, CDR2 SVGIG (reference sequence). The CDR3 sequence is 11 residues long. V was shortened by 5 bases and J by 3 bases, with 8 bases between the two germline ends. The CDR3 DNA sequence: TGTGCCTGGGAAACAGGCTACGAGCAGTACTTC. It yields the protein CAWETGYEQYF.

V gene TRBV9 combines with J gene TRBJ2-1; TRBD2 matches 14 bases. V lost 0 bases and J lost 9; bases outside the gene matches: 5. CDR1 and CDR2 (germline): SGDLS, YYNGEE. There are 16 residues in the CDR3. CDR3 sequence: CASSVVGLAGEGEQFF. As DNA, the CDR3 is TGTGCCAGCAGCGTAGTGGGACTAGCGGGAGAAGGTGAGCAGTTCTTC. Looking up the rest from reference TRBV9 and TRBJ2-1 gives the full variable domain: DSGVTQTPKHLITATGQRVTLRCSPRSGDLSVYWYQQSLDQGLQFLIQYYNGEERAKGNILERFSAQQFPDLHSELNLSSLELGDSALYFCASSVVGLAGEGEQFFGPGTRLTVL.

The gene calls are TRBV28 and TRBJ1-5; 9 bases map to TRBD1. J lost 0 bases, V lost 6 bases, and 6 bases had no gene match. Germline values: CDR1 MDHEN, CDR2 SYDVKM. The CDR3 runs 16 residues. In nucleotides, the CDR3 is TGTGCCAGCAGCTCAGGGACAGGGCTTAGCAATCAGCCCCAGCATTTT. Translating gives CASSSGTGLSNQPQHF. The complete variable domain, with remaining parts taken from reference TRBV28 and TRBJ1-5, reads DVKVTQSSRYLVKRTGEKVFLECVQDMDHENMFWYRQDPGLGLRLIYFSYDVKMKEKGDIPEGYSVSREKKERFSLILESASTNQTSMYLCASSSGTGLSNQPQHFGDGTRLSIL.

J is TRBJ2-1 and V is TRBV11-2; 9 bases align to TRBD2. CDR3 length: 15 residues. With V trimmed by 5 bases and J by 5 bases, 7 bases remained unmatched. Germline CDR1 is SGHAT and CDR2 is FQNNGV. CDR3 in DNA: TGTGCCAGCAGCCTAACACTAGCGGGTCACAATGAGCAGTTCTTC. Amino acids: CASSLTLAGHNEQFF.